This TCR beta chain was found in a study of immune cell composition in non-small cell lung cancer (TCRdb year 2017). Turning to the overall study: To assign histologic subtype, which was mostly lung adenocarcinoma or squamous cell carcinoma, H&E was combined with p63, CK5, Napsin A and TTF-1 immunohistochemistry. Using Adaptive Biotechnologies, the researchers ran TCR-beta sequencing on 34 paired NSCLC tumour and non-adjacent lung specimens, along with about two dozen tumour-only specimens. Supplementary cohort #1, 9 to 10 lung adenocarcinoma cases, had paired tumour/lung TCR-beta sequencing and TIL populations generated to assess tumour reactivity. Four tumour specimens that had TCR-beta data belonged to rare histological subtypes and were left out of the subtype comparisons. Points the paper makes about the study in general: In approximately 10 adenocarcinoma cases, a strong correlation was found between maximal tumour-associated clone frequency and TIL tumour reactivity, whereas no such correlation was found between overall clonality and TIL tumour reactivity. Significantly higher Top 10 clone scores and productive clonality were observed in lung squamous cell carcinoma than in lung adenocarcinoma tumours. The reactivity cohort contained only 9 to 10 cases, and the tumour-reactive clones were not shown to have sequences in common with the dominant in vivo tumour-associated clones. No significant correlation was found between tumour TCR-beta clonality and smoking pack-years. Tumour-associated clones >0.5% were found in nearly half of NSCLC cases, namely in approximately 30% of adenocarcinomas versus roughly 80% of squamous carcinomas.

A two-step multiplex PCR amplified TCR-beta CDR3 regions from genomic DNA, and the second step of the PCR added Illumina-compatible adaptors. TCR-beta immunosequencing was carried out on an Illumina platform through the commercial immunoSEQ service. Processing in the source paper ran as follows. Repertoires were described by productive clonality and by Top 10 Clones, which is the percentage of T-cell templates coming from the ten most frequent sequences. Values for productive clonality spanned 0 to 1, where a value of 1 indicated a monoclonal population. Tumour-associated clones were defined as sequences comprising at least 0.1% of tumour T-cell templates but absent from matched non-adjacent lung, identified via log10 scatter plots. Analyses were done in GraphPad Prism7 and R, with Student's t-tests for two-group comparisons, ANOVA for stages, and linear regression for relationships. TCRdb limited this immuneACCESS table to in-frame rearrangements with V and J called. A share of clones is missing; checked studies link under half to unresolved V genes, and the rest is unexplained. V and J calls plus clone size are reproduced from that table; the DNA served to infer D and trimming. The sample table holds 1,700 or so clones, of which around 84% were seen once. Together, the top ten hold about 8.1% of the sample.

CDR1 SGDLS and CDR2 YYNGEE were looked up in the germline V gene. The CDR3 covers 14 residues, taking in both the cysteine and the phenylalanine. The only DNA kept is the CDR3, 42 bases in frame from the first base. V sheds 4 bases and J sheds 1 base, leaving 11 bases between their ends. A note on this clone: Its cognate antigen has yet to be identified. Within one base of it there is no much larger clone, and no base qualities were kept.

Genomic DNA was extracted with the QIAamp DNA kit from frozen aliquots of unsorted single-cell suspensions. Tumour samples were surgically resected non-small cell lung cancer tissue. Tissues were received within 2 hours of resection and were immediately processed into single-cell suspensions. Tissue was mechanically dissociated and enzymatically digested with DNase I, collagenase I and hyaluronidase for roughly 28 minutes at 37 °C, then filtered and RBC-lysed. The sequenced sample was lung tumor tissue. The sequence is built from TRBV9 and TRBJ1-1; the D gene is perhaps TRBD1, from 6 matching bases. This clonotype originated in a human donor with non-small cell lung cancer. The CDR3 here reads CASSPGTRNTEAFF. The bases read TGTGCCAGCAGCCCCGGGACACGGAACACTGAAGCTTTCTTT. With the rest looked up from the reference TRBV9 and TRBJ1-1 genes rather than sequenced, the full variable domain is DSGVTQTPKHLITATGQRVTLRCSPRSGDLSVYWYQQSLDQGLQFLIQYYNGEERAKGNILERFSAQQFPDLHSELNLSSLELGDSALYFCASSPGTRNTEAFFGQGTRLTVV.